The rows below give T cell receptor beta chains drawn from one sample of a study of chemoradiotherapy in HPV16-positive cancers. TCRdb's table, derived via immunoSEQ multiplex PCR, lists solely in-frame clones and lacks some. The sample yields under 85,000 clones, around nine tenths seen once. This sample comprised blood, obtained from a patient who underwent chemoradiotherapy. All receptors come from a human donor with HPV-associated anogenital cancer. Both conserved end residues are part of each CDR3. D genes are given only for firm matches. Some rows mark clone size as missing; the rest say once, few, many or name a class of expanded clone.

size	D	V	J	CDR3	DNA
once	.	TRBV9	TRBJ1-2	CASSVSGSDYGYTF	TGTGCCAGCAGCGTCTCAGGTTCGGACTATGGCTACACCTTC
.	TRBD1	TRBV4-1	TRBJ1-2	CASSQVPGQGYGYTF	TGCGCCAGCAGCCAAGTTCCCGGACAGGGCTATGGCTACACCTTC
.	.	TRBV27	TRBJ1-2	CASSLRDPKYGYTF	TGTGCCAGCAGTTTGAGGGACCCAAAGTATGGCTACACCTTC
.	.	TRBV28	TRBJ1-1	CASIGGRNTEAFF	TGTGCCAGCATAGGGGGGAGGAACACTGAAGCTTTCTTT
once	TRBD1	TRBV5-4	TRBJ1-3	CASSTGTGGMRNTIYF	TGTGCCAGCAGCACAGGGACAGGGGGAATGCGAAACACCATATATTTT
.	.	TRBV30	TRBJ1-2	CAWSVQGLRGGYTF	TGTGCCTGGAGTGTACAGGGCTTGCGTGGAGGCTACACCTTC
.	TRBD1	TRBV15	TRBJ1-2	CATSSDRAEAGYTF	TGTGCCACCAGCAGCGACAGGGCGGAAGCTGGCTACACCTTC
.	.	TRBV7-2	TRBJ1-2	CASSPHLMGSAYGYTF	TGTGCCAGCAGCCCCCACCTCATGGGCAGTGCCTATGGCTACACCTTC
.	TRBD1	TRBV19	TRBJ1-4	CASNKPGTGSGEKLFF	TGTGCCAGTAATAAGCCGGGGACAGGGAGTGGTGAAAAACTGTTTTTT
.	TRBD1	TRBV7-9	TRBJ2-3	CASSPGQGADTQYF	TGTGCCAGCAGCCCTGGACAGGGAGCAGATACGCAGTATTTT
.	.	TRBV6-1	TRBJ2-7	CASSGLSYEQYF	TGTGCCAGCAGTGGTCTGAGCTACGAGCAGTACTTC
.	.	TRBV4-1	TRBJ1-3	CASSQETTSGNTIYF	TGCGCCAGCAGCCAAGAAACAACTTCTGGAAACACCATATATTTT
.	TRBD1	TRBV18	TRBJ2-3	CASSQGQYPDTQYF	TGTGCCAGCTCACAGGGACAGTACCCAGATACGCAGTATTTT
.	TRBD1	TRBV7-7	TRBJ2-7	CASSPAGGNYEQYF	TGTGCTAGCAGTCCTGCAGGGGGAAATTACGAGCAGTACTTC
.	.	TRBV15	TRBJ2-7	CATSPSYSGRRASVFSYEQYF	TGTGCCACCAGCCCCTCTTACAGCGGCAGGAGGGCCTCCGTTTTTTCCTACGAGCAGTACTTC
.	.	TRBV5-5	TRBJ2-5	CASSLEQRRETQYF	TGTGCCAGCAGCTTGGAGCAGAGACGTGAGACCCAGTACTTC
.	.	TRBV6-1	TRBJ1-6	CASSEVGNFNRVYSPLHF	TGTGCCAGCAGTGAAGTGGGGAATTTTAACAGGGTTTACTCACCCCTCCACTTT
once	.	TRBV5-1	TRBJ1-1	CASRTQPNTEAFF	TGCGCCAGCAGAACCCAGCCGAACACTGAAGCTTTCTTT
.	.	TRBV7-9	TRBJ2-3	CASSAQGLGTDTQYF	TGTGCCAGCAGCGCTCAGGGCCTCGGGACAGATACGCAGTATTTT
few	TRBD1	TRBV30	TRBJ1-1	CAWRGGETEAFF	TGTGCCTGGAGAGGGGGCGAGACTGAAGCTTTCTTT
.	.	TRBV5-1	TRBJ2-5	CASSREGQETQYF	TGCGCCAGCAGCCGAGAGGGCCAAGAGACCCAGTACTTC
.	.	TRBV5-1	TRBJ2-3	CASSGGGDSTDTQYF	TGCGCCAGCAGCGGTGGGGGCGATAGCACAGATACGCAGTATTTT
once	TRBD1	TRBV28	TRBJ1-2	CASTRPSAVRGGYTF	TGTGCCAGCACCCGACCGTCTGCGGTCAGGGGGGGCTACACCTTC
.	TRBD1	TRBV19	TRBJ2-2	CASSTQGARTGELFF	TGTGCCAGTAGTACGCAGGGGGCGCGTACCGGGGAGCTGTTTTTT
once	.	TRBV7-8	TRBJ2-3	CASSTQRDTQYF	TGTGCCAGCAGCACCCAGAGAGATACGCAGTATTTT
.	.	TRBV6-1	TRBJ2-2	CASQKSTNTGELFF	TGTGCCAGCCAGAAATCAACGAACACCGGGGAGCTGTTTTTT
few	.	TRBV2	TRBJ1-5	CASSWGRGNQPQHF	TGTGCCAGCAGTTGGGGCCGGGGGAATCAGCCCCAGCATTTT
.	.	TRBV5-8	TRBJ2-7	CASSLAFRGTEQYF	TGTGCCAGCAGCTTGGCTTTCAGGGGTACGGAGCAGTACTTC
.	TRBD1	TRBV28	TRBJ2-2	CASRPSGTGSSTGELFF	TGTGCCAGCAGACCATCCGGGACAGGGAGTAGCACCGGGGAGCTGTTTTTT
.	.	TRBV5-4	TRBJ2-7	CASSSEGQAYEQYF	TGTGCCAGCAGCTCGGAGGGGCAGGCCTACGAGCAGTACTTC
.	TRBD1	TRBV28	TRBJ1-5	CASSTGQGRQPQHF	TGTGCCAGCAGTACTGGACAGGGCCGGCAGCCCCAGCATTTT
.	TRBD1	TRBV4-1	TRBJ1-4	CASSPHPGTEGEKLFF	TGCGCCAGCAGCCCACACCCCGGGACAGAGGGTGAAAAACTGTTTTTT
.	.	TRBV28	TRBJ2-2	CASSLIGLGTGELFF	TGTGCCAGCAGTTTAATAGGGTTGGGCACCGGGGAGCTGTTTTTT
.	TRBD2	TRBV6-1	TRBJ2-7	CASSRRTSATYEQYF	TGTGCCAGCAGTAGACGGACTAGCGCCACCTACGAGCAGTACTTC
.	.	TRBV15	TRBJ2-5	CATSSAGRIQETQYF	TGTGCCACCAGCAGCGCAGGACGGATCCAAGAGACCCAGTACTTC
.	TRBD1	TRBV6-6	TRBJ2-2	CASTPQGAGGGELFF	TGTGCCAGCACTCCCCAGGGGGCTGGTGGCGGGGAGCTGTTTTTT
.	TRBD1	TRBV2	TRBJ1-6	CASTGGNNSPLHF	TGTGCCAGCACAGGGGGGAATAATTCACCCCTCCACTTT
.	.	TRBV29-1	TRBJ1-2	CSVPAGNNYGYTF	TGCAGCGTACCTGCGGGGAATAACTATGGCTACACCTTC
.	.	TRBV6-1	TRBJ1-3	CASTQGNTIYF	TGTGCCAGCACCCAAGGAAACACCATATATTTT
.	TRBD1	TRBV5-6	TRBJ1-3	CASSEGQGASGNTIYF	TGTGCCAGCAGCGAAGGACAGGGAGCCTCTGGAAACACCATATATTTT
.	TRBD1	TRBV2	TRBJ2-7	CASKIGTGVSEQYF	TGTGCCAGCAAAATCGGGACAGGGGTAAGCGAGCAGTACTTC
.	TRBD1	TRBV9	TRBJ2-7	CASSATLGTAYEQYF	TGTGCCAGCAGCGCGACCCTCGGGACAGCCTACGAGCAGTACTTC
.	TRBD2	TRBV5-5	TRBJ2-3	CASSLGIAGGEDTQYF	TGTGCCAGCAGCTTGGGAATAGCGGGGGGCGAAGATACGCAGTATTTT
.	TRBD1	TRBV14	TRBJ1-2	CASSLRTGAPTNYGYTF	TGTGCCAGCAGCCTTCGGACAGGGGCCCCCACTAACTATGGCTACACCTTC
.	.	TRBV5-6	TRBJ2-7	CASSRNQGIGGEQYF	TGTGCCAGCAGCCGGAACCAGGGTATCGGCGGCGAGCAGTACTTC
.	.	TRBV5-5	TRBJ2-7	CASSLGTDYEQYF	TGTGCCAGCAGCTTGGGGACGGACTACGAGCAGTACTTC
.	.	TRBV21-1	TRBJ2-2	CASSTSGGLNTGELFF	TGTGCCAGCAGCACCAGCGGGGGGCTTAACACCGGGGAGCTGTTTTTT
once	.	TRBV28	TRBJ1-3	CASSLVNTTYF	TGTGCCAGCAGTTTAGTAAACACCACATATTTT